The present T cell receptor (beta chain) was sequenced within a study of blood T cell repertoires in COVID-19. Study-level information: Samples representing acute and convalescent COVID-19 were sourced from the United States, Italy and Spain. The cDNA or gDNA used as material had been derived from T cells, B-cell-depleted T cells, or PBMCs.

As handled by the study authors: Estimates of nucleated cell counts were drawn from the amplification of reference gene primers. The method was immunoSEQ multiplex PCR; TCRdb's version includes in-frame clones alone and lacks a portion of them. The V and J calls and clone size are taken from that table; D and trimming were inferred from the DNA. The data show under 200,000 clones, approximately 90% seen once. This clone has only a few counts. The CDR3 runs to 12 residues. The germline CDR1 and CDR2 sequences are SEHNR and FQNEAQ (reference sequence). Trimming took off 4 bases at V and 5 bases at J, with 8 bases between the two ends.

The sequenced material came from peripheral blood. This chain connects TRBV7-9 to TRBJ1-1; D is uncertain. The clonotype was recovered from a man aged 45 to 65 with acute or convalescent COVID-19. The CDR3 coding sequence is TGTGCCAGCAGCTCGACGGGGACTGAAGCTTTCTTT. Residues: CASSSTGTEAFF.